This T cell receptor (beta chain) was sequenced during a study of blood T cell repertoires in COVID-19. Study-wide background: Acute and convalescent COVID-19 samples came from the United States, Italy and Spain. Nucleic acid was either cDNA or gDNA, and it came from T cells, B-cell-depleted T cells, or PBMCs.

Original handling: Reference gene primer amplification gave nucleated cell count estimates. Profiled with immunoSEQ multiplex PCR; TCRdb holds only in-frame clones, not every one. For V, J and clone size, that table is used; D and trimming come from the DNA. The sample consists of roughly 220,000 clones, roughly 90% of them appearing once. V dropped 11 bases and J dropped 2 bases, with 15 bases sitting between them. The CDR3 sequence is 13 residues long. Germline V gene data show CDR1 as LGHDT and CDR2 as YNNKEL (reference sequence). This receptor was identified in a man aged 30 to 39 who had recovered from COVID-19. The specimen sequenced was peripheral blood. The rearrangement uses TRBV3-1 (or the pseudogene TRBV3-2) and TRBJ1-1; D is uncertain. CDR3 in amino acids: CAVGRGLNTEAFF. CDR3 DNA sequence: TGTGCCGTTGGCCGGGGTCTCAACACTGAAGCTTTCTTT.